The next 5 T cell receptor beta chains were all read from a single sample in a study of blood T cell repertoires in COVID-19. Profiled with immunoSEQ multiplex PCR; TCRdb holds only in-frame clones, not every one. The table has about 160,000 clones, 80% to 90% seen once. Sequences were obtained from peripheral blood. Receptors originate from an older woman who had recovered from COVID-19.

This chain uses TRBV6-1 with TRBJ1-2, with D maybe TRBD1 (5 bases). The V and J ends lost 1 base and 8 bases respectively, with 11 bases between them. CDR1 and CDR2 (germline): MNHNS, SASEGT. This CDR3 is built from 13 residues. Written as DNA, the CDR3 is TGTGCCAGCAGTGAAGAGACAGTCCGCGGCTACACCTTC. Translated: CASSEETVRGYTF.

DNA of the CDR3: TGTGCCAGCAGCCTAGGGATAGCGGGGTTTGGCGGGGAGCTGTTTTTT. It specifies CASSLGIAGFGGELFF. The genes are TRBV3-1 (or the pseudogene TRBV3-2) and TRBJ2-2, with 8 bases matching TRBD2. This CDR3 contains 16 residues. CDR1 and CDR2 from the germline V gene are LGHDT and YNNKEL (reference sequence). J was trimmed by 7 bases and V by 4 bases; bases with no gene match: 11.

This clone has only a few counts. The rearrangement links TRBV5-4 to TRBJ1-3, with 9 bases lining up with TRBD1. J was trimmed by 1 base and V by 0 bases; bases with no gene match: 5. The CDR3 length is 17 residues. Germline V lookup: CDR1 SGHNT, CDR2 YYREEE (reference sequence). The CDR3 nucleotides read TGTGCCAGCAGCTTGGCCGGGACAGGGAGGTCTGGAAACACCATATATTTT. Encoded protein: CASSLAGTGRSGNTIYF.

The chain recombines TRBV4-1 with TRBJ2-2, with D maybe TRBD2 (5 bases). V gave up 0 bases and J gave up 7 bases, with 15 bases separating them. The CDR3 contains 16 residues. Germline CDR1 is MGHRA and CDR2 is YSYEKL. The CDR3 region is CASSQDPGNLLGELFF. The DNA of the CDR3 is TGCGCCAGCAGCCAAGATCCGGGGAACCTCCTCGGGGAGCTGTTTTTT.

The CDR3: CASSTETLGPHGYTF. The CDR3 DNA reads TGTGCCAGCAGTACCGAGACCTTGGGGCCCCATGGCTACACCTTC. V and J are TRBV6-5 and TRBJ1-2, with a weak D call TRBD1 (5 bases). The V and J ends lost 5 bases and 6 bases respectively, with 19 bases between them. Germline CDR1 and CDR2: MNHEY and SVGAGI. This CDR3 is built from 15 residues.